The next 25 T cell receptor beta chains were all read from a single sample in a study of CD8 T cells in ankylosing spondylitis. TCRdb passed the 5' RACE reads through MiXCR, listing each CDR3 protein once. The sample shows 180,000 or so distinct CDR3 sequences, roughly 10% of them seen only once. The source material was blood, either unsorted or a sorted T cell fraction (not recorded which). All receptors come from a male donor with ankylosing spondylitis or in good health (not recorded which).

This clonotype was picked up many times. This sequence joins TRBV11-2 and TRBJ2-1; TRBD2 matches 11 bases. The CDR3 covers 17 residues. Losses at the gene ends were 3 bases for V and 4 bases for J; bases not matched to a gene: 8. Germline V gene sequence: CDR1 SGHAT, CDR2 FQNNGV. CDR3 coding DNA: TGTGCCAGCAGCTTCACGCCGGGACTAGCGGTTTACAATGAGCAGTTCTTC. Translating it yields CASSFTPGLAVYNEQFF.

This clonotype was observed at least ten times. The J gene is TRBJ2-5, the V gene TRBV7-7, with 16 bases identical to TRBD2. The CDR3 extends over 18 amino acids. With V trimmed by 4 bases and J by 5 bases, 10 bases remained unmatched. Germline CDR1 and CDR2: SSHAT and FNYEAQ (reference sequence). CDR3 DNA: TGTGCCAGCAGCTACGGGACTAGCGGGGGGGCGGTCGACGAGACCCAGTACTTC. Translating it yields CASSYGTSGGAVDETQYF. Full variable domain (outside the CDR3, taken from reference TRBV7-7 and TRBJ2-5): GAGVSQSPRYKVTKRGQDVTLRCDPISSHATLYWYQQALGQGPEFLTYFNYEAQPDKSGLPSDRFSAERPEGSISTLTIQRTEQRDSAMYRCASSYGTSGGAVDETQYFGPGTRLLVL.

In its sample, this clonotype was seen a few times. The V gene is TRBV24-1, the J gene TRBJ2-1; weak D call: TRBD1 (5 bases). The CDR3 has 16 amino acids. CDR1 and CDR2 (germline): KGHDR, SFDVKD. Trimming left V 5 bases short and J 5 bases short, with 18 bases between. CDR3 coding DNA: TGTGCCACCAGTGCATCTAGGAGACAGCCCGACAATGAGCAGTTCTTC. It translates to CATSASRRQPDNEQFF.

This clonotype was counted many times. Sequence at one end of the junction differs from germline and may be a read error. The chain is built from TRBV11-2 and TRBJ2-2; D uncertain. Germline V gene lookup returns CDR1 SGHAT and CDR2 FQNNGV. This CDR3 spans 15 amino acids. CDR3 sequence (DNA): TGTGCCAGCACCCCCACTTACGAGAACGCCGGGGAGCTGTTTTTT. Protein sequence: CASTPTYENAGELFF.

The rearrangement joins TRBV2 to TRBJ1-1; D not resolved. The ends were cut back, 4 bases at V and 7 bases at J, with 25 bases in the middle. The CDR3 has 17 amino acids. Per the germline V gene, CDR1 is SNHLY and CDR2 is FYNNEI. The CDR3 is CASSVEGGRRMNNEAFF. The CDR3 DNA sequence: TGTGCCAGCAGTGTAGAAGGCGGGAGAAGGATGAATAATGAAGCTTTCTTT.

This clonotype was observed at least ten times. The chain is built from TRBV2 and TRBJ2-1; 8 bases are shared with TRBD2. Germline loops: CDR1 SNHLY, CDR2 FYNNEI. CDR3 size: 14 residues. Trimming at V came to 9 bases and at J to 0 bases, leaving 4 bases not matched to a gene. The CDR3 is CARDRGGSYNEQFF. The CDR3 DNA follows: TGTGCCAGGGACCGGGGGGGCTCCTACAATGAGCAGTTCTTC.

Ten or more counts support this clonotype. The rearrangement uses TRBV20-1 and TRBJ1-2; tentative D call: TRBD1 (5 bases). The V gene's germline CDR1 is DFQATT and CDR2 SNEGSKA (reference sequence). V lost 5 bases and J lost 7, with 17 bases in between. CDR3 length: 13 residues. CDR3 loop: CSAWGRGRLGYTF. The CDR3 DNA reads TGCAGTGCTTGGGGAAGGGGCCGACTTGGCTACACCTTC.

This clonotype was counted between two and nine times. The rearrangement uses TRBV29-1 and TRBJ1-2; D possibly corresponds to TRBD1 (5 bases). This CDR3 is 15 amino acids long. Germline lookup yields CDR1 SQVTM and CDR2 ANQGSEA. V was pared by 7 bases and J by 0 bases, with 18 bases between. The CDR3 loop reads CSGQGGISTNYGYTF. Here the CDR3 DNA reads TGCAGCGGTCAGGGCGGGATATCAACTAACTATGGCTACACCTTC.

This clonotype was recorded a few times. The chain uses TRBV7-2 and TRBJ2-1, with D hard to call. Deletions cut 8 bases from V and 0 bases from J, with 8 bases between. The CDR3 contains 13 residues. CDR1 and CDR2 (germline): SGHTA, FQGNSA. The CDR3 DNA reads TGTGCCAGCGGACGGAGCTCCTACAATGAGCAGTTCTTC. Amino acid sequence: CASGRSSYNEQFF.

This clonotype was seen a handful of times. The chain employs TRBV18 and TRBJ2-2; 9 bases fit TRBD1. CDR1 and CDR2 from the germline V gene are KGHSH and LQKENI. This CDR3 comprises 16 residues. Unmatched junction bases numbered 2, after V lost 2 bases and J lost 1 base. The CDR3 DNA follows: TGTGCCAGCTCACCAGGGACAGGGATGAACACCGGGGAGCTGTTTTTT. Amino acid sequence: CASSPGTGMNTGELFF.

Comment on this clonotype: A much bigger clone sits one base away, suggesting this may be a read error. The chain recombines TRBV20-1 with TRBJ1-2; D is perhaps TRBD1 (5 bases). Germline CDR1 and CDR2: DFQATT and SNEGSKA (reference sequence). The CDR3 has 15 amino acids. V was shortened by 0 bases and J by 6 bases, with 17 bases between the two germline ends. In DNA, the CDR3 is TGCAGTGCTAGAGATGGAGCCCTTGGGGCCCATGGCTACACCTTC. Translating it yields CSARDGALGAHGYTF.

The J gene is TRBJ1-6, the V gene TRBV27; D ambiguous. V lost 2 bases and J 9 bases, leaving 8 bases between the germline ends. This CDR3 has 13 residues. Germline CDR1 is MNHEY and CDR2 is SMNVEV (reference sequence). In DNA, the CDR3 is TGTGCCAGCAGTTTACGAGCGGGTTCACCCCTCCACTTT. As protein: CASSLRAGSPLHF.

This clonotype has at least ten counts. V is TRBV5-5 and J is TRBJ1-4; 12 bases agree with TRBD1. The CDR3 contains 16 residues. After removal of 4 bases from V and 5 bases from J, the junction contained 6 bases not matched to a gene. From germline, CDR1 is SGHKS and CDR2 YYEKEE (reference sequence). CDR3 sequence reads: CASSPGTGGTNEKLFF. As DNA, the CDR3 is TGTGCCAGCAGCCCCGGGACAGGGGGCACCAATGAAAAACTGTTTTTT.

This sequence joins TRBV7-7 and TRBJ2-7, with D possibly matching TRBD1 (6 bases). V was shortened by 1 base and J by 3 bases, with 13 bases between the two germline ends. The CDR3 is 15 amino acids. CDR1 SSHAT and CDR2 FNYEAQ come from the germline V gene (reference sequence). CDR3 sequence (DNA): TGTGCCAGCAGCTTAGTGGCAGGGGTAGTCTACGAGCAGTACTTC. Translated, it gives CASSLVAGVVYEQYF.

This clonotype has at least ten counts. V usage is TRBV27 and J usage is TRBJ1-1; D not resolved. V lost 7 bases, J lost 4 bases, and 7 bases lay in between. The length of the CDR3 is 11 residues. In germline, CDR1 is MNHEY, CDR2 SMNVEV (reference sequence). This chain's CDR3 is CASISGTEAFF. CDR3 nucleotides: TGTGCCAGCATTAGTGGCACTGAAGCTTTCTTT.

This clonotype has more than one count but fewer than ten. This chain uses TRBV6-2 or TRBV6-3 with TRBJ2-3; possibly TRBD1 or TRBD2 for D (5 bases each). The germline CDR1 and CDR2 sequences are MNHEY and SVGEGT. The CDR3 has 18 amino acids. V was clipped by 2 bases and J by 11 bases, with 29 bases between them. CDR3 amino acids: CASSYGDFSRDAVTLQYF. The CDR3 bases are TGTGCCAGCAGTTACGGCGACTTTTCTCGGGACGCCGTCACGCTGCAGTATTTT.

In its sample, this clonotype was seen many times. The V gene is TRBV3-1, the J gene TRBJ1-5; D unclear. The CDR3 is 17 residues long. The V end lost 0 bases, the J end lost 2 bases, and 14 bases lay between the germline ends. Germline V gene lookup returns CDR1 LGHDT and CDR2 YNNKEL (reference sequence). In DNA, the CDR3 is TGTGCCAGCAGCCAAGATGTATTGGGTGTGGGCAATCAGCCCCAGCATTTT. Residues: CASSQDVLGVGNQPQHF.

The chain employs TRBV5-1 and TRBJ2-2; D call uncertain. The length of the CDR3 is 15 residues. V was trimmed by 0 bases and J by 4 bases, leaving 10 bases between them. CDR1 is SGHRS, CDR2 YFSETQ, per germline. The CDR3 sequence is CASSLGPLGTGELFF. DNA for the CDR3: TGCGCCAGCAGCTTGGGGCCTTTAGGCACCGGGGAGCTGTTTTTT.

This clonotype was observed at least ten times. The chain joins TRBV11-3 to TRBJ2-5; D unresolved. Germline V gives CDR1 SGHNT, CDR2 YENEEA. The V and J ends lost 2 bases and 5 bases respectively, with 9 bases between them. The CDR3 is made up of 13 amino acids. The CDR3, as DNA: TGTGCCAGCAGCTTATCCTTTCTCGAGACCCAGTACTTC. The encoded protein is CASSLSFLETQYF.

This clonotype has ten or more counts. The chain has TRBV28 and TRBJ2-3, with D possibly being TRBD1 or TRBD2 (5 bases each). V dropped 3 bases and J dropped 2 bases, with 12 bases sitting between them. CDR3 length: 15 amino acids. Germline V gene data show CDR1 as MDHEN and CDR2 as SYDVKM. CDR3 in amino acids: CASSFLVGDTDTQYF. CDR3 DNA sequence: TGTGCCAGCAGTTTCCTTGTGGGGGACACAGATACGCAGTATTTT.

This clonotype was recorded at least ten times. This chain connects TRBV12-3 or TRBV12-4 to TRBJ1-6, with a tentative D call TRBD1 (6 bases). The CDR3 runs to 17 residues. V was shortened by 5 bases and J by 4 bases, with 18 bases between the two germline ends. The chain's CDR3 is CASSRIGRGGYNSPLHF. As DNA, the CDR3 is TGTGCCAGCAGTCGTATAGGGAGAGGGGGGTATAATTCACCCCTCCACTTT.

This clonotype was counted many times. The chain carries TRBV21-1 and TRBJ2-5; whether TRBD2, the table's D call, matches the DNA was not checked. TRBV21-1 is marked as a pseudogene. The CDR3 consists of 19 residues. The CDR3 DNA reads as TGTGCCAGCAGCAAAGAGGGGTCTAGCGGGGGAGAGTACCAAGAGACCCAGTACTTC. It is translated as CASSKEGSSGGEYQETQYF.

This clonotype occurred many times. The chain has TRBV20-1 and TRBJ2-3; tentative D call: TRBD1 (6 bases). Germline V gives CDR1 DFQATT, CDR2 SNEGSKA (reference sequence). V was cut by 5 bases and J by 9 bases, with 12 bases left in between. The CDR3 consists of 11 residues. The CDR3 region is CSAPPGQTQYF. The CDR3 nucleotides read TGCAGTGCTCCGCCGGGACAAACGCAGTATTTT.

This clonotype was detected ten times or more. The gene calls are TRBV20-1 and TRBJ1-6; no clear D gene. The germline V and J ends were trimmed by 5 bases and 6 bases, with 17 bases remaining between them. CDR3 length: 15 residues. Germline V CDR1 and CDR2: DFQATT, SNEGSKA (reference sequence). CDR3 coding DNA: TGCAGTGCTTTGGATCTCTCCCCTACTAATTCACCCCTCCACTTT. This translates into CSALDLSPTNSPLHF.

Many counts were recorded for this clonotype. The chain combines TRBV5-6 with TRBJ1-2; TRBD1 matches at 8 bases. There are 13 residues in the CDR3. With 4 bases clipped from V and 4 bases from J, the junction kept 3 bases outside the gene matches. Germline CDR1 SGHDT, CDR2 YYEEEE. The CDR3 DNA is TGTGCCAGCAGCCGGGACAGGACCTATGGCTACACCTTC. Translation gives CASSRDRTYGYTF.